Listed here are 12 T cell receptor beta chains from one sample, sequenced in a study of blood T cell repertoires in COVID-19. The assay was immunoSEQ multiplex PCR, and TCRdb's table has in-frame clones only and misses some. The table records fewer than 150,000 clones, 84% of them present only once. The sequencing sample was made of peripheral blood. The receptors stem from a woman between 25 and 40 years old who had recovered from COVID-19.

This clone occurred once. The chain combines TRBV11-2 with TRBJ2-5, with D possibly being TRBD2 (5 bases). The CDR3 has 15 amino acids. V lost 4 bases and J 2 bases, leaving 14 bases between the germline ends. Germline assignment: CDR1 SGHAT and CDR2 FQNNGV. The CDR3 bases are TGTGCCAGCAGCTCTCCCGCGGGTGGGCAAGAGACCCAGTACTTC. Amino acids: CASSSPAGGQETQYF.

The V gene is TRBV6-5, the J gene TRBJ1-1; no reliable D call. Germline-derived CDR1 and CDR2 are MNHEY and SVGAGI. CDR3 length: 14 residues. The V and J ends lost 4 bases and 5 bases respectively, with 14 bases between them. CDR3 protein: CASSFNPPRTEAFF. DNA for the CDR3: TGTGCCAGCAGTTTTAACCCCCCGAGGACTGAAGCTTTCTTT.

Only one count was recorded for this clone. The CDR3 reads CAISEGSPLTSGSKNEQFF. The CDR3 region has the DNA TGTGCCATCAGTGAAGGTTCCCCACTGACTAGCGGGAGTAAGAATGAGCAGTTCTTC. V and J are TRBV10-3 and TRBJ2-1; TRBD2 matches at 12 bases. The CDR3 loop spans 19 amino acids. V was pared by 3 bases and J by 7 bases, with 16 bases of the junction left unmatched. Germline V lookup: CDR1 ENHRY, CDR2 SYGVKD.

By proportion, this clone is medium-sized (0.01 to 0.1%). The chain has TRBV3-1 (or the pseudogene TRBV3-2) and TRBJ2-2; possible D gene TRBD1, 5 bases. The CDR3 consists of 15 residues. The germline gives CDR1 LGHDT, CDR2 YNNKEL (reference sequence). Trimming took 0 bases from V and 7 from J, leaving 12 bases between them. The CDR3 protein is CASSQDLGRLGELFF. CDR3 sequence (DNA): TGTGCCAGCAGCCAAGATCTGGGGCGTCTCGGGGAGCTGTTTTTT.

This clone was counted a few times. The genes are TRBV30 and TRBJ2-1; TRBD2 matches at 13 bases. The CDR3 has 16 residues. The V gene's germline CDR1 is GTSNPN and CDR2 SVGIG (reference sequence). The J segment lost 3 bases and the V segment lost 0 bases, leaving 2 bases of the junction unmatched. CDR3 region: CAWSVLAGGSYNEQFF. The CDR3 coding sequence is TGTGCCTGGAGTGTACTAGCGGGGGGGAGCTACAATGAGCAGTTCTTC.

The chain combines TRBV6-2 or TRBV6-3 with TRBJ2-7; 9 nucleotides agree with TRBD1. Per germline, CDR1 MNHEY and CDR2 SVGEGT. The V segment lost 4 bases and the J segment 3 bases; nucleotides outside the gene matches: 4. The CDR3 covers 14 residues. The CDR3 here is CASSSPGQGYEQYF. The CDR3 DNA is TGTGCCAGCAGTTCACCGGGACAGGGCTACGAGCAGTACTTC.

This clone was seen only a few times. V and J are TRBV4-2 and TRBJ2-1, with 13 positions matching TRBD2. The V gene end was trimmed by 4 bases and the J gene end by 6 bases; junction bases not matched to a gene: 6. This CDR3 region has 16 residues. The germline V gene encodes CDR1 LGHNA and CDR2 YNFKEQ. In nucleotides, the CDR3 is TGTGCCAGCAGCCTTTCCGGGACTAGCGGGACCAATGAGCAGTTCTTC. Amino acid sequence: CASSLSGTSGTNEQFF.

The chain carries TRBV7-9 and TRBJ2-1; 15 nucleotides agree with TRBD2. J gave up 8 bases and V 4 bases, and 9 bases lay outside the gene matches. The germline CDR1 and CDR2 sequences are SEHNR and FQNEAQ (reference sequence). This CDR3 is built from 17 residues. The CDR3 loop is CASSSIGTSGRRDEQFF. The DNA of the CDR3 is TGTGCCAGCAGCTCCATCGGGACTAGCGGGAGGAGGGATGAGCAGTTCTTC.

V and J are TRBV4-1 and TRBJ1-6; 7 bases agree with TRBD1. From germline, CDR1 is MGHRA and CDR2 YSYEKL. J was trimmed by 0 bases and V by 5 bases; bases with no gene match: 7. The CDR3 length is 17 residues. Written as DNA, the CDR3 is TGCGCCAGCAGCTCAACAGGGGAGAGCTCCTATAATTCACCCCTCCACTTT. Its translation: CASSSTGESSYNSPLHF.

The chain uses TRBV18 and TRBJ2-7; 10 bases are a match to TRBD2. Per germline, CDR1 KGHSH and CDR2 LQKENI. The CDR3 has 15 residues. The junction had 8 bases not matched to a gene; V was cut back by 2 bases and J by 7 bases. The CDR3: CASSPEAGGPGEQYF. The CDR3 nucleotides are TGTGCCAGCTCACCAGAAGCGGGAGGGCCGGGTGAGCAGTACTTC. Combining the CDR3 with reference TRBV18 and TRBJ2-7 gives the whole variable domain NAGVMQNPRHLVRRRGQEARLRCSPMKGHSHVYWYRQLPEEGLKFMVYLQKENIIDESGMPKERFSAEFPKEGPSILRIQQVVRGDSAAYFCASSPEAGGPGEQYFGPGTRLTVT.

This clone was counted once. The chain uses TRBV24-1 and TRBJ1-3, with 11 bases identical to TRBD1. Germline CDR1 is KGHDR and CDR2 is SFDVKD. The CDR3 sequence is 15 residues long. Trimming at V came to 9 bases and at J to 0 bases, leaving 3 bases not matched to a gene. The CDR3 loop is CATGDRGDSGNTIYF. The CDR3 DNA reads as TGTGCCACCGGGGACAGGGGGGACTCTGGAAACACCATATATTTT.

On this clone itself: The identical CDR3 is also encoded by other nucleotide sequences in the sample. The genes are TRBV9 and TRBJ2-3, with 14 nucleotides matching TRBD2. This CDR3 contains 16 residues. Germline lookup yields CDR1 SGDLS and CDR2 YYNGEE. V shed 3 bases and J 1 base; nucleotides not matched to a gene: 1. The CDR3 nucleotides read TGTGCCAGCAGCGCGGGACTAGCGGGGGGCACAGATACGCAGTATTTT. Translated: CASSAGLAGGTDTQYF.